This section outlines one TCR beta chain sequence together with its context. Its antigen is unidentified. Documented time point: patch test 1, 2 weeks after DPC sensitization. Stated treatment: therapeutic diphenylcyclopropenone sensitization with weekly scalp DPC. The CDR3 is made up of 13 amino acids. Germline assignment: CDR1 ENHRY and CDR2 SYGVKD. V dropped 5 bases and J dropped 4 bases, with 11 bases sitting between them. This sample was included in a study of human T cells and chemical hapten exposure. Study-wide background: Sensitization employed 2% DPC on approximately 2 cm by approximately 2 cm of upper inner arm skin. During the roughly 24-week study period, patients had diphenylcyclopropenone applied to the scalp every week.

Study-level points and caveats: Donors had alopecia, so their immune response may differ from healthy people's.

In the study's own analysis: TCRs per sample had a median of around 100,000 and ranged from about 23,224 to 700,000. TCRdb itself ran the RACE reads through MiXCR, one entry per CDR3 protein. TCRdb, rather than the study authors, made the V and J calls. The sample carries roughly 100,000 distinct CDR3 sequences, more than 9.5% recorded once. The sample consisted of whole blood, taken in connection with sensitization to the hapten diphenylcyclopropenone (DPC). The V gene is TRBV10-3, the J gene TRBJ2-5; D is tentatively TRBD1 or TRBD2 (5 bases each). The sequence came from a woman between 40 and 55 years old with alopecia areata. Some clones in this sample may be carry-over from other donors' samples. CDR3 DNA: TGTGCCATCAGTAGAGGGGCTGGAGAGACCCAGTACTTC. The encoded protein is CAISRGAGETQYF.